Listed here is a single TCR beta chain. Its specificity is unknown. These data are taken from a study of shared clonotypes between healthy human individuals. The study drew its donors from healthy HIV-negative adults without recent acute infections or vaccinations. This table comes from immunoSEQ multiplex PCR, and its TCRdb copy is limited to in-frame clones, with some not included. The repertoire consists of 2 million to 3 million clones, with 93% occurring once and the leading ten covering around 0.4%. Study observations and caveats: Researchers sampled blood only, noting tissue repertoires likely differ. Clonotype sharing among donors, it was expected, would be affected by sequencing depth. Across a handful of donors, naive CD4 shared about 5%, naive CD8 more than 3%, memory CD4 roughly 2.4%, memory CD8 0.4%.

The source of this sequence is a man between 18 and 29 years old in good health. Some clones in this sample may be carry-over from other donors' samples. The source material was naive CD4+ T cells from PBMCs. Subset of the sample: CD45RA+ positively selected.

The CDR3 DNA reads TGTGCCAGTAGTGCGCGCGCGTCCGGGGGCGGAAACACCATATATTTT. Residues: CASSARASGGGNTIYF. The chain has TRBV19 and TRBJ1-3; D is perhaps TRBD1 (6 bases). The ends were cut back, 5 bases at V and 4 bases at J, with 18 bases in the middle. The CDR3 spans 16 residues. Germline CDR1 reads LNHDA; CDR2 reads SQIVND (reference sequence).